This TCR beta chain was recorded in a study of T-cell memory formation after mild COVID-19. CDR3 length: 15 residues. V lost 6 bases to trimming and J lost 3 bases, with 19 bases between them. Germline CDR1 and CDR2: DFQATT and SNEGSKA (reference sequence). TCRdb recomputed calls from the 5' RACE reads with MiXCR, one row per CDR3 protein. This table holds around 340,000 distinct CDR3 sequences, around 21% found once. This clonotype was counted between two and nine times. Material for sequencing was PBMCs or a T cell subset sorted from them (not recorded which). The sequence was collected from an adult woman who had mild COVID-19 (a few samples of this study predate the infection). Cell type and time point are not known. The chain links TRBV20-1 to TRBJ2-3; no reliable D call. This CDR3 is CSATLPVLRTDTQYF. In nucleotides, the CDR3 is TGCAGTGCCACCTTGCCTGTTTTAAGGACAGATACGCAGTATTTT.